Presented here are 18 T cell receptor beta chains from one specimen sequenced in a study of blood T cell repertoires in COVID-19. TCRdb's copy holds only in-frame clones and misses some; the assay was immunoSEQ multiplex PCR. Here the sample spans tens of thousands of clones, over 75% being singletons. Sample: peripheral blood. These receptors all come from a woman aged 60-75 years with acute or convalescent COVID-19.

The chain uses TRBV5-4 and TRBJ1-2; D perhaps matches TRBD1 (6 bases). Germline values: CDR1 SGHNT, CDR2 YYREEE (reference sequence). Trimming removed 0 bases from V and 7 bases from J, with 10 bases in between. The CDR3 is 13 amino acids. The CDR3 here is CASSLGQVAGYTF. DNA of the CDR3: TGTGCCAGCAGCTTGGGACAGGTTGCTGGCTACACCTTC.

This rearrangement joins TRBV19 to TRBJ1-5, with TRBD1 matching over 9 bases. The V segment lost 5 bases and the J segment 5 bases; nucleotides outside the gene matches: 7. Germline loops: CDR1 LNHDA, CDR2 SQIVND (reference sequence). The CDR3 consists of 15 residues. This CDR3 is CASSPWGQGHQPQHF. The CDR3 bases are TGTGCCAGTAGTCCTTGGGGACAGGGCCATCAGCCCCAGCATTTT.

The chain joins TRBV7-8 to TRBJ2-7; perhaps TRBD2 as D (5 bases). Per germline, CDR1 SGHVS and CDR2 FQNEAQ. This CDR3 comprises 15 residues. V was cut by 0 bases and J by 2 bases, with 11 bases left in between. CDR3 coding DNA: TGTGCCAGCAGCTTAGCACGGGGTCAGACCTACGAGCAGTACGTC. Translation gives CASSLARGQTYEQYV.

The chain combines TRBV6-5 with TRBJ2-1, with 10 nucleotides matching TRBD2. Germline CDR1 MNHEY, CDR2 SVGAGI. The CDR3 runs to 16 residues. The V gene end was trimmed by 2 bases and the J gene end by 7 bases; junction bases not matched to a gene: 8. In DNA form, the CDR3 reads TGTGCCAGCAGTTACACAAGCAGCGGGGGGGGGAATGAGCAGTTCTTC. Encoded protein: CASSYTSSGGGNEQFF.

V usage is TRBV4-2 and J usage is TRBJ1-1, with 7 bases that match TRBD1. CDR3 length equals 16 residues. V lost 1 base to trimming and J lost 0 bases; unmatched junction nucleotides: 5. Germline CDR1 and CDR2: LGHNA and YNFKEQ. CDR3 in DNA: TGTGCCAGCAGCCAAGTCGCAGGGGGGCTGAACACTGAAGCTTTCTTT. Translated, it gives CASSQVAGGLNTEAFF.

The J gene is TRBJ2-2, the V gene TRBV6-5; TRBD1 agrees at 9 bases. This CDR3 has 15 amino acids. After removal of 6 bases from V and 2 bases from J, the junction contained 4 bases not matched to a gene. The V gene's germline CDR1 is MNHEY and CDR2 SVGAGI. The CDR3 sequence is CASRGQGPNTGELFF. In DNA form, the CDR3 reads TGTGCCAGCAGGGGACAGGGCCCTAACACCGGGGAGCTGTTTTTT.

CDR3 region: CASSLTGTGSSYEQYV. CDR3 sequence (DNA): TGTGCCAGCAGCTTAACCGGGACAGGGAGCTCCTACGAGCAGTACGTC. The rearrangement links TRBV7-9 to TRBJ2-7; 9 bases align to TRBD1. The CDR3 has 16 residues. The germline V gene encodes CDR1 SEHNR and CDR2 FQNEAQ (reference sequence). Trimming removed 2 bases from V and 0 bases from J; junction bases left unmatched: 5.

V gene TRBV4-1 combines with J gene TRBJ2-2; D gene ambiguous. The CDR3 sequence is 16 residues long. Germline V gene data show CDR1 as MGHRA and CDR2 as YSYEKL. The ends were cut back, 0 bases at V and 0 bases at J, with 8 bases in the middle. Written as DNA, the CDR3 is TGCGCCAGCAGCCAAGATATGAGGCCGAACACCGGGGAGCTGTTTTTT. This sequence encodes CASSQDMRPNTGELFF.

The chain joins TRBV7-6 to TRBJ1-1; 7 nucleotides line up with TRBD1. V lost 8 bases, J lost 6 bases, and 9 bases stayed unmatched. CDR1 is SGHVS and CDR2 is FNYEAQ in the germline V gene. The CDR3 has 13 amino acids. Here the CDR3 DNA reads TGTGCCAGCTCTAGGGGGCCAGGGTCTGAAGCTTTCTTT. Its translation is CASSRGPGSEAFF. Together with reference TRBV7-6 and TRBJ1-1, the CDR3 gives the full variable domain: GAGVSQSPRYKVTKRGQDVALRCDPISGHVSLYWYRQALGQGPEFLTYFNYEAQQDKSGLPNDRFSAERPEGSISTLTIQRTEQRDSAMYRCASSRGPGSEAFFGQGTRLTVV.

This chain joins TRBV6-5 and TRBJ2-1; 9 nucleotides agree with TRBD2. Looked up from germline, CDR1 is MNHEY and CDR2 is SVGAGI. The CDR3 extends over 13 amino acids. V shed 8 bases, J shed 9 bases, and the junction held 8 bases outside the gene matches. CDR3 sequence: CASWAGGGGEQFF. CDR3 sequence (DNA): TGTGCCAGCTGGGCGGGAGGGGGTGGTGAGCAGTTCTTC.

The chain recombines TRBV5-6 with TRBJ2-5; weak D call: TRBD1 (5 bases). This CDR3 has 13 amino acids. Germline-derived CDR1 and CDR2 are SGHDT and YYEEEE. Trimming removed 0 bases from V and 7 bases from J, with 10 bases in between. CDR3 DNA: TGTGCCAGCAGCTTGGAAGGGGCCGGGACCCAGTACTTC. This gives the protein CASSLEGAGTQYF.

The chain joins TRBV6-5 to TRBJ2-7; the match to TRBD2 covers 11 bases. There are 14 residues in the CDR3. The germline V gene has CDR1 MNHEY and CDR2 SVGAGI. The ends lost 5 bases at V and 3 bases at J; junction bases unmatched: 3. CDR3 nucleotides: TGTGCCAGCAGTAGACTAGCGGGGAACTACGAGCAGTACGTC. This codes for CASSRLAGNYEQYV.

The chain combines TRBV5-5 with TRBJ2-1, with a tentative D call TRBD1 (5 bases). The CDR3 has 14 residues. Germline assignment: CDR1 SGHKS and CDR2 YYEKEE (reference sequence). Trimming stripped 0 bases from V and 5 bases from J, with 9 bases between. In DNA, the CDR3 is TGTGCCAGCAGCTTGGCCGACAGAAACAATGAGCAGTTCTTC. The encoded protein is CASSLADRNNEQFF. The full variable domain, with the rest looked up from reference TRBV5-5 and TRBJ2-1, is DAGVTQSPTHLIKTRGQQVTLRCSPISGHKSVSWYQQVLGQGPQFIFQYYEKEERGRGNFPDRFSARQFPNYSSELNVNALLLGDSALYLCASSLADRNNEQFFGPGTRLTVL.

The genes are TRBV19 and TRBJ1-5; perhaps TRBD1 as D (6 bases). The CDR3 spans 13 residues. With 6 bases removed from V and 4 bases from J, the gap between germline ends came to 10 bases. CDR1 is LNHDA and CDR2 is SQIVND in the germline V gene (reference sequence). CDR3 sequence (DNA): TGTGCCAGTAGCGACACAGGGAATCAGCCCCAGCATTTT. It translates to CASSDTGNQPQHF.

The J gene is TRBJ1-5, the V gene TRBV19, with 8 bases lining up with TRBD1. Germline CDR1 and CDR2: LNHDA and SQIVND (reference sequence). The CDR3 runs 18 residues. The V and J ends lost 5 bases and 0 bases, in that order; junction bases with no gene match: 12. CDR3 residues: CASSYTSGGDYSNQPQHF. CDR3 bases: TGTGCCAGTAGTTACACCTCAGGGGGCGACTATAGCAATCAGCCCCAGCATTTT.

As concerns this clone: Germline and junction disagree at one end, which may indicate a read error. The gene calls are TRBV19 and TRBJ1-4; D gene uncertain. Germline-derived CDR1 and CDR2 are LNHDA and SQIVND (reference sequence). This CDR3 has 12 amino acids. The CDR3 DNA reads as TGTGCCAGTAGTCTAGAGGAGAAAGTCCTGTTTTTT. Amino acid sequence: CASSLEEKVLFF.

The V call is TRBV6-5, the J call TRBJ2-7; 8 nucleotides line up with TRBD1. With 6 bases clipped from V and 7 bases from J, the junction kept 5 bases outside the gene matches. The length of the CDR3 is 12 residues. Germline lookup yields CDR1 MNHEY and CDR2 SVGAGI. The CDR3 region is CASRAGGGEQYV. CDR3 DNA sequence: TGTGCCAGCAGGGCAGGGGGCGGGGAGCAGTACGTC.

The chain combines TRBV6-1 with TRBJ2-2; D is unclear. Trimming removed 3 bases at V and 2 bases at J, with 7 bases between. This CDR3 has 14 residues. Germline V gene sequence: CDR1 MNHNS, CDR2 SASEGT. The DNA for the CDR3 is TGTGCCAGCAGTGAGGGCGTTAACACCGGGGAGCTGTTTTTT. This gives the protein CASSEGVNTGELFF.